This entry lists 2 T cell receptor beta chains sequenced from one sample in a study of monozygotic twins with inflammatory bowel disease. One entry per CDR3 protein, without DNA, is what TCRdb gives after re-calling the 5' RACE reads. The table gives about 200,000 distinct CDR3 sequences; the top ten clones make up 7.5% to 9.5% of it. Input material: blood. The receptors stem from a human donor with ulcerative colitis or Crohn's disease, or a healthy co-twin of an affected twin (not recorded which).

This chain connects TRBV19 to TRBJ2-2; TCRdb's D call of TRBD1 is untestable without DNA. CDR1 LNHDA and CDR2 SQIVND come from the germline V gene (reference sequence). This CDR3 spans 15 amino acids. The CDR3 sequence is CASRIQGTNTGELFF.

The J gene is TRBJ1-2, the V gene TRBV9; TCRdb gives TRBD1 as the D gene, but with no DNA this cannot be confirmed. The CDR3 consists of 15 residues. Germline CDR1 SGDLS, CDR2 YYNGEE. CDR3 sequence: CASSEQGEPNYGYTF.